The 5 T cell receptor beta chains below all came from one sample that was sequenced in a study of T cells after yellow fever vaccination. TCRdb redid the calling of the 5' RACE reads with MiXCR, one entry per CDR3 protein. The sample has 450,000 to 550,000 distinct CDR3 sequences; about a fifth are singletons. Sample: PBMCs, taken 15 days after the yellow fever booster vaccination. These receptors were collected from a man aged 25 to 40 who received the YFV17D yellow fever vaccine.

The V call is TRBV4-3, the J call TRBJ2-1; 12 bases line up with TRBD2. CDR3 size: 14 residues. Trimming removed 4 bases from V and 14 bases from J; junction bases left unmatched: 9. CDR1 is LGHNA and CDR2 is YSLEER in the germline V gene. The DNA of the CDR3 is TGCGCCAGCAGCCCAGGCACTAGCGGGAGGAGGAAGTTCTTC. Translated, it gives CASSPGTSGRRKFF.

This chain connects TRBV20-1 to TRBJ1-6, with D perhaps matching TRBD1 (6 bases). Germline CDR1 DFQATT, CDR2 SNEGSKA (reference sequence). Trimming took off 4 bases at V and 8 bases at J, with 24 bases between the two ends. The CDR3 is made up of 17 amino acids. CDR3 nucleotides: TGCAGTGCTAAGGCATCGCGGACAGACCTATTGGATTCACCCCTCCACTTT. It yields the protein CSAKASRTDLLDSPLHF.

This clonotype has only a few counts. The chain uses TRBV18 and TRBJ2-5, with 8 bases identical to TRBD2. CDR3 length: 16 residues. Germline V gene data show CDR1 as KGHSH and CDR2 as LQKENI. The V gene end was trimmed by 3 bases and the J gene end by 5 bases; junction bases not matched to a gene: 11. CDR3 protein: CASSPTSAGGRETQYF. CDR3 DNA: TGTGCCAGCTCACCGACCTCGGCGGGAGGTAGGGAGACCCAGTACTTC.

This rearrangement joins TRBV5-5 to TRBJ2-7, with a possible D match to TRBD2 (6 bases). The CDR3 is made up of 11 amino acids. Trimming shortened V by 4 bases and J by 10 bases, and 12 bases separated the two germline ends. Germline V gene data show CDR1 as SGHKS and CDR2 as YYEKEE (reference sequence). CDR3 DNA: TGTGCCAGCAGCATAAACGGGGGTCAGTACTTC. Residues: CASSINGGQYF.

This clonotype appeared a few times. The rearrangement joins TRBV25-1 to TRBJ2-1; D is tentatively TRBD1 or TRBD2 (5 bases each). V lost 1 base to trimming and J lost 5 bases, with 12 bases between them. Germline lookup yields CDR1 MGHDK and CDR2 SYGVNS. This CDR3 has 15 residues. The CDR3: CASSEFGDHHNEQFF. The CDR3 region has the DNA TGTGCCAGCAGTGAATTCGGGGACCACCACAATGAGCAGTTCTTC.